A single sample gave rise to the 24 T cell receptor beta chains below, sequenced in a study of long-term antiretroviral therapy in people with HIV. The assay used was immunoSEQ (version v3.0), run at survey level. TCRdb's table, derived via immunoSEQ multiplex PCR, lists solely in-frame clones and lacks some. The table shows approximately 19,000 clones, with around 74% occurring only once. Material: unsorted PBMCs, obtained at the start of antiretroviral therapy, before treatment. The receptors shown here come from a man younger than 35 with HIV.

The V gene is TRBV6-5, the J gene TRBJ1-1; no reliable D call. Germline values: CDR1 MNHEY, CDR2 SVGAGI. The CDR3 has 11 residues. The CDR3 loop reads CAARGNTEAFF. CDR3 nucleotides: TGTGCGGCTAGAGGGAACACTGAAGCTTTCTTT.

The rearrangement uses TRBV2 and TRBJ1-5; 8 nucleotides agree with TRBD1. This CDR3 has 13 amino acids. J gave up 4 bases and V 9 bases, and 5 bases lay outside the gene matches. Germline loops: CDR1 SNHLY, CDR2 FYNNEI. CDR3 coding DNA: TGTGCCAGATCGACAGGGGATAATCAGCCCCAGCATTTT. Protein: CARSTGDNQPQHF.

This chain links TRBV5-1 with TRBJ1-1; possibly TRBD1 for D (5 bases). This CDR3 region has 14 residues. Germline V CDR1 and CDR2: SGHRS, YFSETQ. The germline V and J ends were trimmed by 6 bases and 1 base, with 13 bases remaining between them. The CDR3 DNA sequence: TGCGCCAGCACTTCCGGGACCGAGAACACTGAAGCTTTCTTT. Its protein is CASTSGTENTEAFF.

The V and J genes are TRBV25-1 and TRBJ1-1; TRBD1 aligns across 7 bases. The CDR3 contains 14 residues. CDR1 and CDR2 from the germline V gene are MGHDK and SYGVNS. The J segment lost 2 bases and the V segment lost 6 bases, leaving 6 bases of the junction unmatched. CDR3 nucleotides: TGTGCCAGCAGGCCAGGGGGGAGCAACACTGAAGCTTTCTTT. The encoded protein is CASRPGGSNTEAFF.

This clone was seen more than once but under ten times. Additional DNA sequences in this sample encode the identical CDR3. DNA of the CDR3: TGTGCCAGTAGTATAGGTCTCAGAGGGAATCAGCCCCAGCATTTT. This sequence encodes CASSIGLRGNQPQHF. The chain couples TRBV19 to TRBJ1-5; D is unresolved. The germline V gene has CDR1 LNHDA and CDR2 SQIVND (reference sequence). The CDR3 contains 15 residues. V shed 1 base and J shed 4 bases, with 11 bases lying between them. Supplemented by reference TRBV19 and TRBJ1-5, the full variable domain reads DGGITQSPKYLFRKEGQNVTLSCEQNLNHDAMYWYRQDPGQGLRLIYYSQIVNDFQKGDIAEGYSVSREKKESFPLTVTSAQKNPTAFYLCASSIGLRGNQPQHFGDGTRLSIL.

The V and J genes are TRBV19 and TRBJ1-2; 8 bases are shared with TRBD1. V shed 6 bases, J shed 4 bases, and the junction held 10 bases outside the gene matches. Looked up from germline, CDR1 is LNHDA and CDR2 is SQIVND (reference sequence). The CDR3 runs to 15 residues. The CDR3 nucleotides are TGTGCCAGTAGCACAATTCAGGGGGCACCCTATGGCTACACCTTC. Translating it yields CASSTIQGAPYGYTF.

This clone showed up just a few times. The chain uses TRBV19 and TRBJ2-1, with D perhaps being TRBD1 or TRBD2 (5 bases each). V gave up 4 bases and J gave up 8 bases, with 9 bases separating them. Per the germline V gene, CDR1 is LNHDA and CDR2 is SQIVND (reference sequence). The CDR3 loop spans 12 amino acids. The CDR3 coding sequence is TGTGCCAGTAGTAGGGGGATCCATGAGCAGTTCTTC. It is translated as CASSRGIHEQFF.

Regarding this clone: At the DNA level, this CDR3 is encoded by other sequences in the same sample as well. The genes are TRBV19 and TRBJ2-1; TRBD2 aligns across 7 bases. The CDR3 sequence is 15 residues long. Per germline, CDR1 LNHDA and CDR2 SQIVND (reference sequence). Trimming at V came to 3 bases and at J to 4 bases, leaving 6 bases not matched to a gene. The CDR3 nucleotides are TGTGCCAGTAGTATCGGGGGAGGGCCATACAATGAGCAGTTCTTC. This translates into CASSIGGGPYNEQFF.

The chain employs TRBV7-3 and TRBJ2-1, with 8 bases lining up with TRBD2. V dropped 0 bases and J dropped 4; count of bases not matched to a gene: 2. Germline V gives CDR1 SGHTA, CDR2 FQGTGA. The length of the CDR3 is 15 residues. The CDR3 coding sequence is TGTGCCAGCAGCTTAACGGGACTAGAGTACAATGAGCAGTTCTTC. Translating gives CASSLTGLEYNEQFF.

The rearrangement links TRBV9 to TRBJ2-5; D possibly corresponds to TRBD1 (5 bases). V shed 0 bases and J shed 5 bases, with 11 bases lying between them. Germline V lookup: CDR1 SGDLS, CDR2 YYNGEE. The CDR3 extends over 14 amino acids. The DNA for the CDR3 is TGTGCCAGCAGCGTAGTGGGCCAGGGTGAGACCCAGTACTTC. Translation gives CASSVVGQGETQYF.

The V and J genes are TRBV28 and TRBJ1-1, with unresolved D. Germline loops: CDR1 MDHEN, CDR2 SYDVKM. The CDR3 contains 14 residues. Between the trimmed V and J ends, which lost 5 bases and 6 bases, there was a span of 16 bases. CDR3 coding DNA: TGTGCCAGCAGTCCCCCCGGGAGCAATTCTGAAGCTTTCTTT. The encoded protein is CASSPPGSNSEAFF.

This clone is medium-sized in the sample. V and J are TRBV19 and TRBJ1-5; a weak D match, TRBD1 (5 bases). V was cut by 3 bases and J by 3 bases, with 12 bases left in between. The CDR3 spans 15 residues. Germline-derived CDR1 and CDR2 are LNHDA and SQIVND (reference sequence). The CDR3 DNA sequence: TGTGCCAGTAGTATTGGGGCAGTTCACAATCAGCCCCAGCATTTT. This gives the protein CASSIGAVHNQPQHF.

The V gene is TRBV28, the J gene TRBJ2-7, with D perhaps TRBD1 (6 bases). The CDR3 consists of 14 residues. Trimming removed 4 bases at V and 3 bases at J, with 13 bases between. Germline CDR1 MDHEN, CDR2 SYDVKM. The CDR3 DNA follows: TGTGCCAGCAGTTCCCTACAGGGAAGCTACGAGCAGTACTTC. It yields the protein CASSSLQGSYEQYF.

V is TRBV10-3 and J is TRBJ2-3, with D perhaps TRBD2 (6 bases). Germline V gives CDR1 ENHRY, CDR2 SYGVKD. This CDR3 is 19 amino acids long. The V gene lost 6 bases and the J gene lost 4 bases, with 29 bases spanning the gap. The CDR3 loop reads CAIRRAGTESWYLADTQYF. CDR3 bases: TGTGCCATCAGGCGGGCGGGAACAGAGAGTTGGTATTTGGCAGATACGCAGTATTTT.

The chain is built from TRBV28 and TRBJ1-4; the D gene is possibly TRBD1 (5 bases). V was cut by 6 bases and J by 4 bases, with 12 bases left in between. This CDR3 region has 14 residues. Germline V gene lookup returns CDR1 MDHEN and CDR2 SYDVKM. CDR3 DNA: TGTGCCAGCAGCAGCGACAGATTTAATGAAAAACTGTTTTTT. The encoded protein is CASSSDRFNEKLFF.

The V gene is TRBV30, the J gene TRBJ2-7; D unresolved. Trimming stripped 0 bases from V and 9 bases from J, with 12 bases between. Germline V CDR1 and CDR2: GTSNPN, SVGIG (reference sequence). The CDR3 loop spans 12 amino acids. CDR3 nucleotides: TGTGCCTGGAGTGTAAACGGGCCCGGGCAGTACTTC. Residues: CAWSVNGPGQYF.

This rearrangement joins TRBV27 to TRBJ1-2; 9 nucleotides match TRBD1. The CDR3 has 14 amino acids. Germline CDR1 is MNHEY and CDR2 is SMNVEV (reference sequence). The V gene end was trimmed by 2 bases and the J gene end by 6 bases; junction bases not matched to a gene: 4. This CDR3 reads CASSLNWDRDGYTF. Written as DNA, the CDR3 is TGTGCCAGCAGTTTAAATTGGGACAGGGATGGCTACACCTTC.

The chain uses TRBV9 and TRBJ2-7; TRBD2 agrees at 11 bases. Germline V gives CDR1 SGDLS, CDR2 YYNGEE. The CDR3 is 15 residues long. V was clipped by 0 bases and J by 3 bases; unmatched bases: 2. CDR3 nucleotides: TGTGCCAGCAGCGTAGGACTAGCGGGAAACTACGAGCAGTACTTC. Protein product: CASSVGLAGNYEQYF.

The chain uses TRBV11-2 and TRBJ1-4, with D unresolved. The CDR3 totals 13 residues. V shed 5 bases and J shed 7 bases, with 11 bases lying between them. Germline CDR1 is SGHAT and CDR2 is FQNNGV. Written as DNA, the CDR3 is TGTGCCAGCAGCCCCACAGTTTTTGAAAAACTGTTTTTT. Its protein product is CASSPTVFEKLFF.

The V gene is TRBV6-1, the J gene TRBJ1-2, with D hard to call. V lost 2 bases, J lost 4 bases, and 5 bases lay in between. The CDR3 is 12 residues long. Germline V gene data show CDR1 as MNHNS and CDR2 as SASEGT. CDR3 sequence reads: CASSEQSYGYTF. CDR3 in DNA: TGTGCCAGCAGTGAACAGTCCTATGGCTACACCTTC.

This chain connects TRBV9 to TRBJ1-1; D gene uncertain. There are 15 residues in the CDR3. Germline CDR1 is SGDLS and CDR2 is YYNGEE. Trimming took off 3 bases at V and 1 base at J, with 13 bases between the two ends. CDR3 in amino acids: CASSDPSGPNTEAFF. The DNA for the CDR3 is TGTGCCAGCAGCGACCCCTCCGGGCCGAACACTGAAGCTTTCTTT.

This clone rates as medium-sized. Other DNA sequences in the sample encode the same CDR3. The rearrangement joins TRBV10-3 to TRBJ1-1; D is unclear. Germline V gives CDR1 ENHRY, CDR2 SYGVKD. The CDR3 has 13 amino acids. V was trimmed by 3 bases and J by 1 base, leaving 6 bases between them. This CDR3 is CAISDVGNTEAFF. The CDR3 DNA is TGTGCCATCAGTGACGTCGGGAACACTGAAGCTTTCTTT.

This clone appeared a few times. The chain couples TRBV28 to TRBJ2-1; no firm D call. Trimming removed 2 bases at V and 3 bases at J, with 20 bases between. The CDR3 length is 18 residues. Germline lookup yields CDR1 MDHEN and CDR2 SYDVKM. This CDR3 reads CASSLRNPSETYYNEQFF. CDR3 DNA: TGTGCCAGCAGTTTACGTAATCCAAGCGAAACTTACTACAATGAGCAGTTCTTC.

The chain is built from TRBV27 and TRBJ1-1; TRBD1 matches at 7 bases. With V trimmed by 4 bases and J by 1 base, 6 bases remained unmatched. This CDR3 contains 15 residues. Germline V gene lookup returns CDR1 MNHEY and CDR2 SMNVEV (reference sequence). The CDR3, as DNA: TGTGCCAGCAGTTACCTACAGGGGAGGAACACTGAAGCTTTCTTT. Residues: CASSYLQGRNTEAFF.